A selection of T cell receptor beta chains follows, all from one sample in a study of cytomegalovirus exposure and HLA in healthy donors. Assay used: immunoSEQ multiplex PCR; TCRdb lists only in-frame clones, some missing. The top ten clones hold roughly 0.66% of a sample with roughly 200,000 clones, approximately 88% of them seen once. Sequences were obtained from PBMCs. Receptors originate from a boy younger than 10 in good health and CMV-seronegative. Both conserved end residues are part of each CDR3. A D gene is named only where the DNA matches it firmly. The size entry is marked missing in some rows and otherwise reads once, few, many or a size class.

TGTGCCAGCAGCCAAGATCACCTAGCCGCCGGGGGGCTCTCCTACAATGAGCAGTTCTTC,CASSQDHLAAGGLSYNEQFF,NA,TRBV14,NA,TRBJ2-1
TGTGCCAGCAGGCGCATAAGATTACAGGGGAACACTGAAGCTTTCTTT,CASRRIRLQGNTEAFF,few,TRBV2,NA,TRBJ1-1
TGTGCCAGCAGTCCTTACAGGGGATACGAGCAGTACTTC,CASSPYRGYEQYF,NA,TRBV27,TRBD1,TRBJ2-7
TGCGCCAGCAGCCAGACAGGGTCAGGGAAAGGCGAGGAGACCCAGTACTTC,CASSQTGSGKGEETQYF,NA,TRBV4-1,TRBD1,TRBJ2-5
TGTGCCAGCAAGACGCAGGGGGTTCACACCGGGGAGCTGTTTTTT,CASKTQGVHTGELFF,NA,TRBV21-1,NA,TRBJ2-2
TGTGCCAGCAGTATCGCAGGGGCATTGGCCTATAATTCACCCCTCCACTTT,CASSIAGALAYNSPLHF,NA,TRBV7-9,NA,TRBJ1-6
TGTGCCAGCAGCACGTCAGGGAACACTGAAGCTTTCTTT,CASSTSGNTEAFF,few,TRBV2,NA,TRBJ1-1
TGTGCCAGCAGTCGCTATAGCAATCAGCCCCAGCATTTT,CASSRYSNQPQHF,once,TRBV27,NA,TRBJ1-5
TGCGCCAGCAGCCCTTTACAGGGGGACTATGGCTACACCTTC,CASSPLQGDYGYTF,NA,TRBV4-1,TRBD1,TRBJ1-2
TGTGCCAGCAGCCAAAGTATACGGCAGGGGGCTTACGAGCAGTACTTC,CASSQSIRQGAYEQYF,once,TRBV14,TRBD1,TRBJ2-7
TGCGCCAGCAGCCCCACTAGCGGGAGGCCCTACTCCTACGAGCAGTACTTC,CASSPTSGRPYSYEQYF,NA,TRBV5-1,TRBD2,TRBJ2-7
TGTGCCAGCAAGGGGCTAGCGGATTACAATGAGCAGTTCTTC,CASKGLADYNEQFF,NA,TRBV6-1,TRBD2,TRBJ2-1
TGTGCCATCAGTGAGTTTGGCCACGAGCAGTACTTC,CAISEFGHEQYF,NA,TRBV10-3,NA,TRBJ2-7
TGCGCCAGCAGCTTGGCCTTGGGGACAGCCACCTACGAGCAGTACTTC,CASSLALGTATYEQYF,NA,TRBV5-1,TRBD1,TRBJ2-7
TGTGCCTGGGGACAGGGGTGGACTGAAGCTTTCTTT,CAWGQGWTEAFF,NA,TRBV30,TRBD1,TRBJ1-1
TGTGCCAGCAGTGAACCTCAGATAGGAGAGGGCTACACCTTC,CASSEPQIGEGYTF,NA,TRBV6-1,NA,TRBJ1-2
TGTGCCAGCAGATTTAGCGGGGCCTACAATGAGCAGTTCTTC,CASRFSGAYNEQFF,NA,TRBV25-1,TRBD2,TRBJ2-1
TGTGCCAGCAGCTTAGCCCTCCAGGGAGGAACGCAGTATTTT,CASSLALQGGTQYF,NA,TRBV7-2,NA,TRBJ2-3
TGTGCCAGCAGTTCGGACAGAATCTACGAGCAGTACTTC,CASSSDRIYEQYF,NA,TRBV2,NA,TRBJ2-7
TGTGCCAGCGGAGGAGGAGGGAACAGCAATCAGCCCCAGCATTTT,CASGGGGNSNQPQHF,NA,TRBV9,NA,TRBJ1-5
TGTGCTAGTTCGGGGGGGGCTGGGGCCAACGTCCTGACTTTC,CASSGGAGANVLTF,NA,TRBV12-5,TRBD2,TRBJ2-6
TGTGCCAGCAGTGATGGCGGCGGAGAGACCCAGTACTTC,CASSDGGGETQYF,NA,TRBV6-4,NA,TRBJ2-5
TGTGCCAGTAGTATCTCGACAGATGGCTACACCTTC,CASSISTDGYTF,NA,TRBV19,NA,TRBJ1-2
TGTGCCAGTAGCATCATGGGACAGGGAGACACTGAAGCTTTCTTT,CASSIMGQGDTEAFF,NA,TRBV19,TRBD1,TRBJ1-1
TGTGCCAGCAGCCCCCGGGCAGGGTATGGCTACACCTTC,CASSPRAGYGYTF,NA,TRBV7-9,NA,TRBJ1-2
TGTGCCAGCAGCTTGCGAGCGGGGGGGCCCGGGGAGCTGTTTTTT,CASSLRAGGPGELFF,once,TRBV5-6,TRBD2,TRBJ2-2
TGTGCCAGCAGCCCTCGACTCCACCCCGGGGAGCTGTTTTTT,CASSPRLHPGELFF,once,TRBV14,NA,TRBJ2-2
TGTGCCAGCAGCCCTGGACAGGGTGCTTCACCCCTCCACTTT,CASSPGQGASPLHF,NA,TRBV14,TRBD1,TRBJ1-6
TGTGCCAGTAGTCCAGGGCACCTAGGAGATACGCAGTATTTT,CASSPGHLGDTQYF,NA,TRBV19,NA,TRBJ2-3
TGTGCCAGTAGTATCGCAGGTAGATACGAGCAGTACTTC,CASSIAGRYEQYF,NA,TRBV19,NA,TRBJ2-7
TGTGCCAGCAGCTTGGGCCAGGGTCTGACAGATACGCAGTATTTT,CASSLGQGLTDTQYF,once,TRBV5-8,NA,TRBJ2-3
TGTGCCAGCAGTGAAGGGGGGAGGGGAGAGACCCAGTACTTC,CASSEGGRGETQYF,NA,TRBV6-1,TRBD2,TRBJ2-5
TGTGCCAGCAGCGTAGCCGGGACTAACCAAGAGACCCAGTACTTC,CASSVAGTNQETQYF,NA,TRBV9,TRBD2,TRBJ2-5
TGTGCAAGTCACACTCGGGGGTGCTACTCCTACGAGCAGTACTTC,CASHTRGCYSYEQYF,NA,TRBV12-2,NA,TRBJ2-7
TGTGCCATCAGTGAGATGAGGGACCAAGAGACCCAGTACTTC,CAISEMRDQETQYF,NA,TRBV10-3,NA,TRBJ2-5
TGTGCCAGTAGTAGTAGCGGGGGGACCTACGAGCAGTACTTC,CASSSSGGTYEQYF,NA,TRBV19,TRBD2,TRBJ2-7
TGTGCTAGTGGTTTGGGCGAGGGACAGGCGGACGAGCAGTACTTC,CASGLGEGQADEQYF,once,TRBV12-5,TRBD1,TRBJ2-7
TGTGCCAGCAGCCTAGGCCCAGATACGCAGTATTTT,CASSLGPDTQYF,NA,TRBV27,NA,TRBJ2-3
TGTGCCAGCACGGGCGGCAGGGGGCGTAATGGCTACACCTTC,CASTGGRGRNGYTF,NA,TRBV2,TRBD1,TRBJ1-2
TGTGCCTGGAGGCCTACGAACACCGGGGAGCTGTTTTTT,CAWRPTNTGELFF,NA,TRBV30,NA,TRBJ2-2
TGTGCCAGTAGTACTCCGGGACAGGGCACAGATACGCAGTATTTT,CASSTPGQGTDTQYF,NA,TRBV19,TRBD1,TRBJ2-3
TGTGCCAGCAGCCCCGAGGGACAGCGCGAGACCCAGTACTTC,CASSPEGQRETQYF,few,TRBV13,TRBD1,TRBJ2-5
TGTGCCAGCAGAGAGTCCGGGACAGGGGGAGAAAAACTGTTTTTT,CASRESGTGGEKLFF,NA,TRBV28,TRBD1,TRBJ1-4
TGTGCCAGCAGTGTAAGCGGGGGGGCCGTAGAGACCCAGTACTTC,CASSVSGGAVETQYF,NA,TRBV2,TRBD2,TRBJ2-5
TGTGCCAGCAGCTTACCTGCGTCGACAGGGGAGTATGGCTACACCTTC,CASSLPASTGEYGYTF,NA,TRBV7-2,TRBD1,TRBJ1-2
TGTGCCAGCAGCCCGGGGACAGGGGGCGCGGGTCAGCCCCAGCATTTT,CASSPGTGGAGQPQHF,few,TRBV5-5,TRBD1,TRBJ1-5
TGTGCCAGCAGCTCCTGGGGGGCCGGGGGGACAGATACGCAGTATTTT,CASSSWGAGGTDTQYF,once,TRBV7-2,NA,TRBJ2-3
TGTGCCAGCAGTGGAACAGCAATCCACACAGATACGCAGTATTTT,CASSGTAIHTDTQYF,few,TRBV6-1,NA,TRBJ2-3
TGTGCCAGCTCGCCTTCCGGGGGGAGGGCCTACGAGCAGTACTTC,CASSPSGGRAYEQYF,NA,TRBV18,TRBD2,TRBJ2-7
TGCGCCAGCGCCCCATCCCGACAGGGGAACACCGGGGAGCTGTTTTTT,CASAPSRQGNTGELFF,NA,TRBV5-1,TRBD1,TRBJ2-2
TGTGCCAGCAGCGAGGGGACAGGGGGCGCGTACGAGCAGTACTTC,CASSEGTGGAYEQYF,NA,TRBV9,TRBD1,TRBJ2-7
TGTGCCAGCAGTTTAGCCTCAGGGGAAATTGGCTACGAGCAGTACTTC,CASSLASGEIGYEQYF,NA,TRBV27,NA,TRBJ2-7
TGTGCCAGCAGTTACTCGAAAGGGGGAGTTGTTGGCTACACCTTC,CASSYSKGGVVGYTF,once,TRBV6-5,NA,TRBJ1-2
TGTGCCAGCAGCCCCCCTGGGGGGGGTCAATACGAGCAGTACTTC,CASSPPGGGQYEQYF,NA,TRBV11-3,TRBD2,TRBJ2-7